This entry describes one TCR beta chain. The table lists this clonotype with many counts. No cognate antigen has been identified for it. One base away there is no much larger clone; base qualities are not given. This sample is part of a study of regulatory T cells in long-lasting Graves disease (dated by TCRdb to about 2021). A note on the overall study: To count as having persistent Graves' disease, a patient had to have received antithyroid drug treatment for over 5 years with TSH receptor autoantibodies remaining persistently positive. TCR sequencing covered some 13 persistent and roughly 20 newly diagnosed Graves' disease patients, some 33 samples in total. The study was conducted in China and was registered as a clinical trial. Persistent Graves' disease patients were compared with newly diagnosed Graves' disease patients by peripheral blood TCR sequencing and RNA sequencing. Antithyroid drugs had been taken for approximately 10 years on average by persistent Graves' disease patients in the clinical cohort.

The CDR3 contains 13 residues, cysteine and phenylalanine counted. The kept DNA is CDR3 alone, 39 bases in frame from the first base. CDR1 and CDR2 are drawn from the germline V gene: ENHRY, SYGVKD. V is cut by 3 bases and J by 8 bases, and the space between the germline ends is 10 bases. Preparation of the library involved multiplex PCR. TCRdb names Illumina HiSeq 4000 as the instrument used. TCR beta libraries were built with iRepertoire HTBI primers and Arm-PCR amplification of CDR3 regions. Before sequencing, the PCR products went through gel purification. As for how the authors treated the data: A total of 60 to 80 TRBV and under 15 TRBJ segments were identified across samples and were used for gene usage analysis of CDR3 amino acid clonotypes. COPE and FqMerger were used to merge the filtered high-quality paired reads into contigs. BLAST was used to align contigs to the IMGT TRBV, TRBD and TRBJ reference genes, and CDR3 was defined following IMGT. Any clonotype with a frequency above 0.1% was classified as a highly expanded clone. Repertoire diversity was measured by Shannon entropy, and V-J evenness by the Gini coefficient. Clonotypes shared by more than one individual were considered public. TCRdb reanalyzed the raw reads on its own, using fastp at Q25 for trimming and MiXCR for clone calling, and kept in-frame beta chains. Every CDR3 protein is listed once, alongside the most common genes and DNA of its rows. These V and J calls are TCRdb output, not the study's own analysis. A total of around 450,000 distinct CDR3 sequences appear in this sample, roughly 21% of them only once. 7.1% of the sample is held by the ten biggest clonotypes.

Beyond this particular receptor, the publication reports: Only peripheral blood was studied, because thyroid tissue, the primary lesion, was inaccessible. The small sample size was acknowledged by the authors as a limitation that may reduce accuracy. Compared with newly diagnosed patients, persistent Graves' disease patients had lower TCR Shannon entropy and fewer highly expanded clones, which suggests clonal expansion. TRBV28, TRBJ1-2 and TRBJ2-5 were preferentially used in persistent disease, while TRBV20-1 and TRBJ2-1 were favored in newly diagnosed disease. Sequencing and analysis were limited to the TCR beta chain. Patients with persistent disease shared more public clonotypes (about 2,500) than newly diagnosed patients did (roughly 970).

What the time point label conveys for this sample: persistent/refractory GD, antithyroid drugs over 5 years with positive TRAb. For both TCR sequencing and RNA sequencing, RNA was extracted from PBMCs using TRIzol. Graves' disease was diagnosed according to American Thyroid Association guidelines. Recruitment of patients was carried out at an endocrinology department in Xi'an, China. Each patient gave approximately 9 milliliters of peripheral blood, collected in an EDTA anticoagulant tube. Ficoll Paque Plus density gradient separation was used to isolate PBMCs, and no further T cell sorting was done. An Agilent 2100 Bioanalyzer and agarose gel were used to check RNA quality, and a NanoDrop 2000 was used to measure RNA concentration.

The TCR originated in a female donor with Graves disease. The chain is encoded by TRBV10-3 joined to TRBJ1-4, with no confident D gene call. Sequencing used peripheral blood mononuclear cells (PBMCs), obtained when the disease was refractory, from a patient treated with antithyroid drugs. CDR3 region: CAISDGRSEKLFF. The nucleotides are TGTGCCATCAGTGATGGGCGGTCAGAAAAACTGTTTTTT.